What follows are 17 T cell receptor beta chains derived from one specimen sequenced in a study of T cell repertoires in cytomegalovirus infection. TCRdb re-derived calls from the reads in MiXCR, one entry per CDR3 protein. The sample has around 290,000 distinct CDR3 sequences; roughly 25% are singletons. Sequenced material: PBMCs. The receptors derive from a human donor in good health (CMV status not recorded). Some clones in this sample may be carry-over from other donors' samples.

This clonotype has a single count. The rearrangement uses TRBV6-8 and TRBJ2-7; the D gene could be TRBD1 or TRBD2 (5 bases each). V was pared by 6 bases and J by 1 base, with 13 bases between. This CDR3 has 14 amino acids. CDR1 is MNHGY, CDR2 SAAAGT, per germline. The CDR3 loop is CASRRTGPSYEQYF. The CDR3 DNA reads as TGTGCCAGCAGACGGACGGGACCGTCCTACGAGCAGTACTTC.

This sequence joins TRBV20-1 and TRBJ1-6; D is undetermined. Trimming removed 0 bases from V and 13 bases from J, with 13 bases in between. Germline V gives CDR1 DFQATT, CDR2 SNEGSKA (reference sequence). The CDR3 contains 13 residues. The CDR3 loop reads CSARERWEEPLHF. The CDR3, as DNA: TGCAGTGCTAGAGAACGGTGGGAAGAGCCCCTCCACTTT.

This clonotype was detected many times. The V call is TRBV11-2, the J call TRBJ2-3; possibly TRBD2 for D (6 bases). The V and J ends lost 7 bases and 3 bases respectively, with 14 bases between them. The CDR3 covers 14 residues. The V gene's germline CDR1 is SGHAT and CDR2 FQNNGV. The CDR3 is CASTLGTWTDTQYF. Written as DNA, the CDR3 is TGTGCCAGCACCCTCGGGACTTGGACAGATACGCAGTATTTT.

This clonotype was counted between two and nine times. The V call is TRBV4-1, the J call TRBJ2-3, with D unresolved. The germline CDR1 and CDR2 sequences are MGHRA and YSYEKL. V lost 1 base to trimming and J lost 4 bases, with 6 bases between them. The CDR3 length is 13 residues. Written as DNA, the CDR3 is TGCGCCAGCAGCCAAGGTTGGGCAGATACGCAGTATTTT. Residues: CASSQGWADTQYF.

This chain uses TRBV30 with TRBJ2-5, with no clear D. In germline, CDR1 is GTSNPN, CDR2 SVGIG (reference sequence). The V end was cut by 0 bases, the J end by 3 bases, with 2 bases between. This CDR3 region has 11 residues. CDR3 sequence: CAWSVKETQYF. CDR3 nucleotides: TGTGCCTGGAGTGTAAAAGAGACCCAGTACTTC.

The chain couples TRBV28 to TRBJ2-5, with D perhaps matching TRBD1 (6 bases). There are 13 residues in the CDR3. Looked up from germline, CDR1 is MDHEN and CDR2 is SYDVKM. V gave up 4 bases and J gave up 4 bases, with 10 bases separating them. In DNA form, the CDR3 reads TGTGCCAGCAGTTCGGGACACGGAGAGACCCAGTACTTC. Encoded protein: CASSSGHGETQYF.

This chain connects TRBV19 to TRBJ2-7; 9 bases align to TRBD2. CDR1 and CDR2 (germline): LNHDA, SQIVND (reference sequence). Trimming cost V 6 bases and J 5 bases; bases outside gene matches: 14. This CDR3 is 16 amino acids long. This CDR3 reads CASRATEAREGHEQYF. For the CDR3, the DNA is TGTGCCAGTAGGGCAACGGAGGCGCGGGAGGGCCACGAGCAGTACTTC.

This clonotype was observed a few times. The V gene is TRBV28, the J gene TRBJ1-5; D gene ambiguous. The CDR3 is made up of 20 amino acids. Germline CDR1 reads MDHEN; CDR2 reads SYDVKM. V was pared by 4 bases and J by 0 bases, with 25 bases between. CDR3 sequence: CASSSSGLRSLTNSNQPQHF. The CDR3 region has the DNA TGTGCCAGCAGTTCCTCAGGCCTCCGTTCTTTGACTAATAGCAATCAGCCCCAGCATTTT.

This clonotype was picked up many times. The chain has TRBV7-2 and TRBJ2-6; no definite D call. V shed 3 bases and J shed 0 bases, with 9 bases lying between them. CDR1 and CDR2 from the germline V gene are SGHTA and FQGNSA. This CDR3 has 16 amino acids. The CDR3 DNA reads TGTGCCAGCAGCTTGGCCGGGCCCTCTGGGGCCAACGTCCTGACTTTC. Protein sequence: CASSLAGPSGANVLTF.

The genes are TRBV7-2 and TRBJ2-1; D is uncertain. The ends were cut back, 5 bases at V and 0 bases at J, with 11 bases in the middle. CDR3 length equals 15 residues. Germline-derived CDR1 and CDR2 are SGHTA and FQGNSA. Here the CDR3 DNA reads TGTGCCAGCAGCCGCGGTATGGGCTCCTACAATGAGCAGTTCTTC. It codes for CASSRGMGSYNEQFF. Full variable domain (rest looked up from reference TRBV7-2 and TRBJ2-1): GAGVSQSPSNKVTEKGKDVELRCDPISGHTALYWYRQSLGQGLEFLIYFQGNSAPDKSGLPSDRFSAERTGGSVSTLTIQRTQQEDSAVYLCASSRGMGSYNEQFFGPGTRLTVL.

This clonotype was detected only a few times. This rearrangement joins TRBV7-2 to TRBJ2-6, with 14 bases matching TRBD2. V lost 2 bases, J lost 0 bases, and 3 bases stayed unmatched. Germline assignment: CDR1 SGHTA and CDR2 FQGNSA. This CDR3 contains 19 residues. As DNA, the CDR3 is TGTGCCAGCAGCTTAAAGGGACTAGCGGGGGTCTCTGGGGCCAACGTCCTGACTTTC. Protein sequence: CASSLKGLAGVSGANVLTF.

This clonotype was found many times. The gene calls are TRBV7-2 and TRBJ2-3; 14 bases agree with TRBD2. Germline-derived CDR1 and CDR2 are SGHTA and FQGNSA. V dropped 4 bases and J dropped 3; count of bases not matched to a gene: 6. CDR3 size: 17 residues. Here the CDR3 DNA reads TGTGCCAGCAGCTCGCCGACTAGCGGGAGGGGGACAGATACGCAGTATTTT. Translation: CASSSPTSGRGTDTQYF.

This clonotype has a handful of counts. The chain couples TRBV5-1 to TRBJ1-3; D not resolved. Germline values: CDR1 SGHRS, CDR2 YFSETQ. Trimming pared 0 bases from V and 0 bases from J, leaving 10 bases between. There are 16 residues in the CDR3. The CDR3 spells CASSLGASNSGNTIYF. The CDR3 DNA sequence: TGCGCCAGCAGCTTGGGGGCGAGTAACTCTGGAAACACCATATATTTT.

This clonotype was counted many times. The chain carries TRBV7-2 and TRBJ2-1; no definite D call. The CDR3 consists of 16 residues. V lost 1 base and J lost 2, with 12 bases in between. The V gene's germline CDR1 is SGHTA and CDR2 FQGNSA. The CDR3 region has the DNA TGTGCCAGCAGCTTAGTGGGAACTTGGACCTACAATGAGCAGTTCTTC. This sequence encodes CASSLVGTWTYNEQFF. The variable domain in full, with the rest retrieved from reference TRBV7-2 and TRBJ2-1, is GAGVSQSPSNKVTEKGKDVELRCDPISGHTALYWYRQSLGQGLEFLIYFQGNSAPDKSGLPSDRFSAERTGGSVSTLTIQRTQQEDSAVYLCASSLVGTWTYNEQFFGPGTRLTVL.

The V gene is TRBV18, the J gene TRBJ2-7, with 7 bases that match TRBD2. V trimming: 3 bases; J trimming: 5 bases; junction bases outside the gene matches: 4. The germline gives CDR1 KGHSH, CDR2 LQKENI. The CDR3 loop spans 13 amino acids. The CDR3 DNA reads TGTGCCAGCTCACCCCCGGGGGGAGACGAGCAGTACTTC. It encodes CASSPPGGDEQYF.

This clonotype was recorded at least ten times. This chain uses TRBV7-3 with TRBJ2-3; 8 positions agree with TRBD1. This CDR3 contains 15 residues. The J segment lost 3 bases and the V segment lost 5 bases, leaving 7 bases of the junction unmatched. Germline CDR1 SGHTA, CDR2 FQGTGA. CDR3 DNA sequence: TGTGCCAGCAGCCCGTGGACAGGGTTGACAGATACGCAGTATTTT. Amino acids: CASSPWTGLTDTQYF.

Written as DNA, the CDR3 is TGTGCCGCCTGCCTTGGGATGTTGACTGAAGCTTTCTTT. This gives the protein CAACLGMLTEAFF. The chain employs TRBV24-1 and TRBJ1-1; D gene unclear. The germline V and J ends were trimmed by 12 bases and 5 bases, with 18 bases remaining between them. The germline V gene has CDR1 KGHDR and CDR2 SFDVKD. The CDR3 runs to 13 residues.